This is a list of T cell receptor beta chains from one sample in a study of cytomegalovirus exposure and HLA in healthy donors. Measured with immunoSEQ multiplex PCR; TCRdb has only the in-frame clones, and not every one. The sample lists a few hundred thousand clones; over 75% were seen once. The source material was PBMCs. The source is a man between 18 and 29 years old in good health and CMV-seronegative. Both conserved end residues are part of each CDR3. Fields, in order: clone size, J gene, D gene, V gene, CDR3 DNA, CDR3 protein. A D gene is named only where the DNA matches it firmly. The listing skips clone size in some rows; elsewhere it reads once, few, many or a size class.

. TRBJ1-5 . TRBV28 TGTGCCAGCCACAATCTCAATCAGCCCCAGCATTTT CASHNLNQPQHF
. TRBJ2-3 TRBD2 TRBV2 TGTGCCAGCAGCCCAGCTAGCGGGAGCGCCCCTAGTTTT CASSPASGSAPSF
. TRBJ2-5 . TRBV28 TGTGCCAGCAGTTTATTTGTCGGCAGGGAAATTCAAGAGACCCAGTACTTC CASSLFVGREIQETQYF
. TRBJ2-1 TRBD2 TRBV28 TGTGCCAGCAGCAGCGCGGGGGGAGTGGACAATGAGCAGTTCTTC CASSSAGGVDNEQFF
. TRBJ1-6 . TRBV7-2 TGTGCCAGCAGCGCAGACATGCTGCCCCAACCCCTCCACTTT CASSADMLPQPLHF
. TRBJ2-1 . TRBV30 TGTGCCTGGAGTGGAGGGCATAGTCAGGAGATTAAGTTCTTC CAWSGGHSQEIKFF
. TRBJ2-7 . TRBV2 TGTGCCAGCAGTGGACAGAGCTCCTACGAGCAGTACTTC CASSGQSSYEQYF
. TRBJ2-2 . TRBV18 TGTGCCAGCTCACGATTCGGACAGGGAGGGAGCACCGGGGAGCTGTTTTTT CASSRFGQGGSTGELFF
. TRBJ1-3 . TRBV6-6 TGTGCCAGCACCTTGGAGGGCTCTGGAAACACCATATATTTT CASTLEGSGNTIYF
. TRBJ2-5 . TRBV11-3 TGTGCCAGCAGCCCCAGGGGTTCCCAAGAGACCCAGTACTTC CASSPRGSQETQYF
. TRBJ1-2 TRBD1 TRBV19 TGTGCCAGTAGTCCCGGACAGGGTACCGCCTATGGCTACACCTTC CASSPGQGTAYGYTF
. TRBJ1-1 . TRBV6-1 TGTGCCAGCAGTGAAGGGCAGATTGAAGCTTTCTTT CASSEGQIEAFF
. TRBJ1-1 TRBD1 TRBV19 TGTGCCAGTAGCCGAAGCCGGGACAGCTCCTTGAACACTGAAGCTTTCTTT CASSRSRDSSLNTEAFF
. TRBJ2-7 TRBD2 TRBV29-1 TGCAGCGTTGAGCTGGGGCGGGGGAACTACGAGCAGTACTTC CSVELGRGNYEQYF
. TRBJ1-2 . TRBV30 TGTGCCTGGAGTGGACACGACAGCAGCATCCATGGCTACACCTTC CAWSGHDSSIHGYTF
. TRBJ2-1 . TRBV27 TGTGCCAGCAGTTTAGTACTAGCTATCGGTGAGCAGTTCTTC CASSLVLAIGEQFF
. TRBJ1-5 TRBD1 TRBV5-1 TGCGCCAGCAGCGGACAGGGTGGGCCCCAGCATTTT CASSGQGGPQHF
. TRBJ2-3 . TRBV7-9 TGTGCCAGCAGCTTAGCTTCGGGGGACCACACAGATACGCAGTATTTT CASSLASGDHTDTQYF
once TRBJ1-1 TRBD1 TRBV6-5 TGTGCCAGCAGTTACGGGACAGGGGTAGGTGAAGCTTTCTTT CASSYGTGVGEAFF
. TRBJ2-2 . TRBV27 TGTGCCAGCAGTGAAGCCTACACCGGGGAGCTGTTTTTT CASSEAYTGELFF
. TRBJ2-5 . TRBV29-1 TGCAGCGTTGCACAGGGGACCCAGTACTTC CSVAQGTQYF
. TRBJ1-1 . TRBV19 TGTGCCAGTAGTATGAAGAAGACACTAGCGAACACTGAAGCTTTCTTT CASSMKKTLANTEAFF
. TRBJ1-4 . TRBV10-3 TGTGCCATCAGCCCCGCCCAGGGTGTTGGCGAAAAACTGTTTTTT CAISPAQGVGEKLFF
once TRBJ2-5 TRBD1 TRBV7-9 TGTGCCAGCAGCCAATGGACAGGGGTGGAGACCCAGTACTTC CASSQWTGVETQYF
. TRBJ1-1 TRBD1 TRBV28 TGTGCCAGCAGTCGGGCGGGACAGGGAACTGAAGCTTTCTTT CASSRAGQGTEAFF
. TRBJ2-7 . TRBV7-2 TGTGCCAGCAGCTCGTGGTCTAGCTCCTACGAGCAGTACTTC CASSSWSSSYEQYF
few TRBJ2-5 . TRBV5-1 TGCGCCAGCAGCTCTCAGGGAGAGACCCAGTACTTC CASSSQGETQYF